The clone carrying this TCR beta chain has only a few counts. Its matching antigen is unknown. This entry is derived from a study of cytomegalovirus exposure and HLA in healthy donors. Whole-study results and caveats: It was reported that the classifier diagnosed cytomegalovirus status with high specificity and sensitivity in both the original and validation cohorts. Several of the most significant clusters were apparently associated with common viral pathogens in a later analysis. Roughly even sequencing depth across donors was the assumption behind the presence/absence analyses.

Primers for the PCR totalled 60 Vbeta and 13 Jbeta. The data were produced by immunoSEQ multiplex PCR, yet TCRdb's version contains in-frame clones alone and is incomplete. The profile shows over 100,000 clones, roughly 69% of them singletons. The donors (healthy individuals) were bone marrow donors. The receptor's source is a woman in her 70s in good health and CMV-seropositive. Sequencing was done on a sample of PBMCs.

The CDR3 coding sequence is TGTGCCAGCAGCTTACCCCCCCAAAACACCATATATTTT. This encodes CASSLPPQNTIYF. The chain links TRBV7-9 to TRBJ1-3, with D unresolved. Between the trimmed V and J ends, which lost 2 bases and 6 bases, there was a span of 8 bases. Germline V gene sequence: CDR1 SEHNR, CDR2 FQNEAQ (reference sequence). This CDR3 region has 13 residues.